A selection of T cell receptor beta chains follows, all from one sample in a study of T cell responses to AZD1222 COVID-19 vaccine. Clones were sequenced by immunoSEQ multiplex PCR, and TCRdb holds only the in-frame ones, with some missing. The sample consists of some 100,000 clones, around nine tenths of them appearing once. This material consisted of peripheral blood, taken on day 0 of AZD1222 vaccination. Every receptor here comes from an adult in good health. CDR3s include the opening cysteine and the closing phenylalanine or tryptophan. A D gene is named only where the DNA matches it firmly. Not every row has a clone size; where given, it reads once, few, many or a size class.

cdr3_aa	cdr3_nt	d_call	v_call	j_call	clone_size
CASSLRELRGAQFF	TGTGCCAGCAGCTTGCGGGAATTACGGGGAGCACAGTTCTTC	-	TRBV5-6	TRBJ2-1	once
CASSTLAGGGYGYTF	TGTGCCAGCAGTACCCTAGCAGGGGGCGGCTATGGCTACACCTTC	TRBD1	TRBV27	TRBJ1-2	-
CASSLSDRRYGYTF	TGCGCCAGCAGCTTGTCGGACAGGCGCTATGGCTACACCTTC	TRBD1	TRBV5-1	TRBJ1-2	-
CASSRMGSTNTEAFF	TGCGCCAGCAGCCGTATGGGTTCGACGAACACTGAAGCTTTCTTT	-	TRBV4-1	TRBJ1-1	once
CASIRGGAEQFF	TGTGCCAGCATCCGAGGGGGGGCTGAGCAGTTCTTC	-	TRBV7-9	TRBJ2-1	-
CASGTALENYGYTF	TGTGCCAGCGGGACAGCCTTAGAAAACTATGGCTACACCTTC	TRBD1	TRBV7-9	TRBJ1-2	-
CTGQAQETQYF	TGCACGGGACAGGCACAAGAGACCCAGTACTTC	TRBD1	TRBV20-1	TRBJ2-5	-
CASRRQGAQVIGYTF	TGTGCCAGCAGGCGGCAGGGGGCGCAGGTGATTGGCTACACCTTC	TRBD1	TRBV6-5	TRBJ1-2	-
CASSLPGNTEAFF	TGTGCCAGCAGCTTACCGGGGAACACTGAAGCTTTCTTT	-	TRBV7-9	TRBJ1-1	-
CASSPPSGTWAF	TGTGCCAGCTCACCACCTTCAGGGACCTGGGCCTTT	-	TRBV18	TRBJ1-1	-
CASSIGQELSYEQYF	TGTGCCAGTAGTATAGGGCAGGAACTCTCCTACGAGCAGTACTTC	-	TRBV19	TRBJ2-7	-
CASSQAGTYNEQFF	TGTGCCAGCAGCCAAGCGGGTACTTACAATGAGCAGTTCTTC	-	TRBV9	TRBJ2-1	-
CASSAAGSTPLLAYEQYF	TGCGCCAGCAGCGCGGCCGGGTCAACCCCACTCTTGGCCTACGAGCAGTACTTC	-	TRBV5-1	TRBJ2-7	once
CASIPQPITSGHYEQYF	TGTGCCAGCATCCCCCAGCCCATTACTAGCGGACACTACGAGCAGTACTTC	TRBD2	TRBV5-5	TRBJ2-7	-
CASSPGWGLEQYF	TGTGCCAGCAGCCCAGGCTGGGGGCTCGAGCAGTACTTC	-	TRBV3-1/TRBV3-2	TRBJ2-7	-
CASSLGRGSRNTEAFF	TGTGCCAGCAGCTTAGGGCGGGGTAGCAGGAACACTGAAGCTTTCTTT	-	TRBV11-2	TRBJ1-1	-
CASIQGPPQPQHF	TGCGCCAGCATTCAGGGTCCCCCGCAGCCCCAGCATTTT	-	TRBV23-1	TRBJ1-5	-
CASRGPTSGNTIYF	TGTGCCAGCAGGGGTCCAACCTCTGGAAACACCATATATTTT	-	TRBV6-5	TRBJ1-3	-
CASSETATGVGETQYF	TGTGCCAGCAGCGAGACGGCGACAGGGGTAGGAGAGACCCAGTACTTC	TRBD1	TRBV9	TRBJ2-5	-
CASRAGRGLFDGYTF	TGTGCCAGCAGGGCGGGGAGGGGGCTTTTTGACGGCTACACCTTC	TRBD1	TRBV2	TRBJ1-2	-
CASSPGTSDYEQYF	TGCGCCAGCAGCCCCGGGACTAGCGACTACGAGCAGTACTTC	TRBD2	TRBV5-1	TRBJ2-7	-
CASSQDVIRGQYNEQFF	TGCGCCAGCAGCCAAGATGTGATTAGGGGACAGTACAATGAGCAGTTCTTC	TRBD1	TRBV4-1	TRBJ2-1	-
CASRKETGTGVTDTQYF	TGTGCCAGCAGAAAAGAAACCGGGACAGGGGTCACAGATACGCAGTATTTT	TRBD1	TRBV27	TRBJ2-3	-
CASSRFGGGPQGEQFF	TGTGCCAGCAGCCGTTTCGGGGGAGGGCCCCAGGGGGAGCAGTTCTTC	-	TRBV11-2	TRBJ2-1	-
CASSFRGLGEKLFF	TGTGCCAGCAGCTTCCGGGGGCTTGGTGAAAAACTGTTTTTT	-	TRBV5-6	TRBJ1-4	-
CASSLGRRELFF	TGTGCCAGCAGTTTAGGGAGGAGGGAACTGTTTTTT	-	TRBV28	TRBJ1-4	-
CASSLNGGGIYNEQFF	TGTGCCAGCAGCTTAAATGGCGGGGGGATCTACAATGAGCAGTTCTTC	TRBD2	TRBV7-3	TRBJ2-1	-
CASTPSGIYEQYF	TGTGCCAGCACTCCTAGCGGGATCTACGAGCAGTACTTC	TRBD2	TRBV6-5	TRBJ2-7	-
CASSWAEVATNEKLFF	TGTGCCAGCAGTTGGGCAGAAGTTGCAACTAATGAAAAACTGTTTTTT	-	TRBV6-5	TRBJ1-4	-
CASSSHSNNEKLFF	TGTGCCAGCAGTTCCCACAGTAATAATGAAAAACTGTTTTTT	-	TRBV25-1	TRBJ1-4	-
CASSPRTVNQPQHF	TGTGCCAGCAGTCCCCGGACAGTAAATCAGCCCCAGCATTTT	-	TRBV27	TRBJ1-5	-
CASSYSRAGTDTQYF	TGTGCCAGCAGTTACTCGAGGGCAGGCACAGATACGCAGTATTTT	-	TRBV6-2/TRBV6-3	TRBJ2-3	-
CASKSQGFGNTIYF	TGTGCCAGCAAATCACAGGGGTTTGGAAACACCATATATTTT	TRBD1	TRBV2	TRBJ1-3	once
CASSWGTGPSGNTIYF	TGTGCCAGCAGTTGGGGAACAGGCCCCTCTGGAAACACCATATATTTT	-	TRBV28	TRBJ1-3	-
CASSLEGWNTEAFF	TGCGCCAGCAGCTTGGAGGGTTGGAACACTGAAGCTTTCTTT	-	TRBV5-1	TRBJ1-1	-
CASSGNYGYTF	TGTGCCAGCAGTGGAAACTATGGCTACACCTTC	-	TRBV28	TRBJ1-2	few
CASSLALGDVEKLFF	TGCGCCAGCAGCTTGGCCCTCGGGGATGTGGAAAAACTGTTTTTT	-	TRBV5-1	TRBJ1-4	-
CASSLGQRLAAAWEQYF	TGTGCCAGCAGCTTAGGCCAGCGACTAGCGGCGGCTTGGGAGCAGTACTTC	TRBD2	TRBV11-3	TRBJ2-7	-
CASSLEQGAGEQYF	TGTGCCAGCAGCTTGGAACAGGGGGCTGGCGAGCAGTACTTC	TRBD1	TRBV5-4	TRBJ2-7	-
CASRSGAQETQYF	TGCGCCAGCAGGTCGGGGGCTCAAGAGACCCAGTACTTC	-	TRBV5-1	TRBJ2-5	-
CASSILIKDTQYF	TGTGCCAGTAGTATACTTATCAAGGATACGCAGTATTTT	-	TRBV19	TRBJ2-3	few
CASSNIGDRGWQTQYF	TGTGCCAGCAGCAATATCGGGGACAGGGGCTGGCAAACGCAGTATTTT	TRBD1	TRBV11-2	TRBJ2-3	once
CASSLNSGGAALGDTQYF	TGTGCCAGCAGTTTAAATTCGGGGGGAGCGGCCCTCGGGGATACGCAGTATTTT	TRBD2	TRBV6-2/TRBV6-3	TRBJ2-3	-
CASSPNGRANYNEQFF	TGTGCCAGCTCACCAAACGGGAGGGCAAACTACAATGAGCAGTTCTTC	TRBD2	TRBV18	TRBJ2-1	-
CAWSRDLNEQFF	TGTGCCTGGAGCCGGGACTTGAATGAGCAGTTCTTC	-	TRBV30	TRBJ2-1	few
CASSLLPGLAGGNDEQFF	TGCGCCAGCAGCCTCCTCCCGGGACTAGCGGGAGGAAACGATGAGCAGTTCTTC	TRBD2	TRBV5-1	TRBJ2-1	-
CASSFASGGNTDTQYF	TGTGCCAGCAGCTTTGCTAGCGGCGGCAACACAGATACGCAGTATTTT	TRBD2	TRBV7-9	TRBJ2-3	once
CASSSYDADTQYF	TGTGCCAGCTCAAGTTACGATGCAGATACGCAGTATTTT	-	TRBV18	TRBJ2-3	-
CAIEAGSGGSGTQYF	TGTGCCATCGAGGCGGGTAGCGGGGGTAGTGGGACCCAGTACTTC	TRBD2	TRBV10-3	TRBJ2-5	-
CAWSRGTGNGYTF	TGTGCCTGGAGTAGGGGGACAGGGAATGGCTACACCTTC	TRBD1	TRBV30	TRBJ1-2	once
CASSLASQVNEQFF	TGTGCCAGCAGCTTAGCGAGCCAGGTTAATGAGCAGTTCTTC	-	TRBV7-9	TRBJ2-1	once
CASSQVGGAGQETQYF	TGCGCCAGCAGCCAAGTCGGAGGGGCAGGCCAAGAGACCCAGTACTTC	-	TRBV4-1	TRBJ2-5	-
CATSDSGTADEKLFF	TGTGCCACCAGTGACTCCGGGACAGCCGATGAAAAACTGTTTTTT	TRBD1	TRBV24-1	TRBJ1-4	-